These 30 T cell receptor beta chains were sequenced from one sample in a study of OX40 agonist ivuxolimab in advanced cancers. Only in-frame clones appear in the TCRdb table, and some are missing; sequencing was by immunoSEQ multiplex PCR. The sample has roughly 64,000 clones; approximately 90% are singletons. The sequencing used CD4+ or CD8+ T cells sorted from blood, collected in a trial of the OX40 agonist ivuxolimab. The receptor set was obtained from an adult with an advanced solid tumor such as melanoma, head and neck, liver or kidney cancer.

The chain couples TRBV5-1 to TRBJ2-5; D is unresolved. The CDR3 covers 13 residues. Deletions cut 1 base from V and 5 bases from J, with 9 bases between. Looked up from germline, CDR1 is SGHRS and CDR2 is YFSETQ. CDR3 bases: TGCGCCAGCAGCTTGAAGGGTTCGGAGACCCAGTACTTC. Translating it yields CASSLKGSETQYF.

This clone has just one count. The chain combines TRBV7-9 with TRBJ2-1; D possibly corresponds to TRBD2 (5 bases). V was clipped by 5 bases and J by 7 bases, with 12 bases between them. The CDR3 is made up of 13 amino acids. Germline-derived CDR1 and CDR2 are SEHNR and FQNEAQ (reference sequence). As DNA, the CDR3 is TGTGCCAGCAGCCGAGGGCCCACGAATGAGCAGTTCTTC. Amino acid sequence: CASSRGPTNEQFF.

The V and J genes are TRBV6-5 and TRBJ1-5, with D possibly TRBD1 on 6 matching bases. In germline, CDR1 is MNHEY, CDR2 SVGAGI. The V end lost 8 bases, the J end lost 7 bases, and 12 bases lay between the germline ends. The CDR3 sequence is 12 residues long. CDR3 loop: CASSVGGQPQHF. DNA of the CDR3: TGTGCCAGCTCCGTCGGGGGCCAGCCCCAGCATTTT.

The V gene is TRBV7-6, the J gene TRBJ2-3; 14 bases align to TRBD2. J was trimmed by 4 bases and V by 5 bases; bases with no gene match: 5. CDR3 length: 16 amino acids. Germline CDR1 reads SGHVS; CDR2 reads FNYEAQ. The CDR3, as DNA: TGTGCCAGCAGCAAACAGGGACTAGCGGGAGCAGATACGCAGTATTTT. Translation gives CASSKQGLAGADTQYF.

The gene calls are TRBV29-1 and TRBJ1-1; D is perhaps TRBD1 (6 bases). Germline V lookup: CDR1 SQVTM, CDR2 ANQGSEA. The CDR3 is 11 residues long. V was trimmed by 7 bases and J by 8 bases, leaving 14 bases between them. The CDR3 DNA follows: TGCAGCGCCGGAAAACAGGGAGAAGCTTTCTTT. It encodes CSAGKQGEAFF.

V gene TRBV2 combines with J gene TRBJ1-5; perhaps TRBD1 as D (6 bases). Deletions cut 8 bases from V and 6 bases from J, with 11 bases between. Germline V gives CDR1 SNHLY, CDR2 FYNNEI. The CDR3 loop spans 12 amino acids. CDR3 loop: CASRGGGQPQHF. The CDR3 region has the DNA TGTGCCAGCCGGGGGGGCGGTCAGCCCCAGCATTTT.

The chain couples TRBV5-1 to TRBJ2-3; 7 bases align to TRBD2. Germline lookup yields CDR1 SGHRS and CDR2 YFSETQ. J gave up 3 bases and V 3 bases, and 10 bases lay outside the gene matches. The CDR3 loop spans 16 amino acids. The CDR3 DNA sequence: TGCGCCAGCAGCTCAGCTAGCGGAGCGGGGACAGATACGCAGTATTTT. This codes for CASSSASGAGTDTQYF.

Only one count was recorded for this clone. The chain is built from TRBV5-1 and TRBJ1-1; TRBD1 aligns across 7 bases. From germline, CDR1 is SGHRS and CDR2 YFSETQ. The CDR3 is 15 amino acids. Trimming cost V 4 bases and J 1 base; bases outside gene matches: 7. CDR3 nucleotide sequence: TGCGCCAGCAGCACCCGGACAGGTCCGAACACTGAAGCTTTCTTT. Translating it yields CASSTRTGPNTEAFF.

This rearrangement joins TRBV14 to TRBJ2-1; tentative D call: TRBD2 (5 bases). CDR1 is SGHDN, CDR2 FVKESK, per germline. V gave up 4 bases and J gave up 12 bases, with 13 bases separating them. This CDR3 has 12 amino acids. The CDR3 DNA reads as TGTGCCAGCAGCCTAAGCCGGGGTCGGCAGTTCTTC. Translation: CASSLSRGRQFF. Looking up the rest from reference TRBV14 and TRBJ2-1 gives the full variable domain: EAGVTQFPSHSVIEKGQTVTLRCDPISGHDNLYWYRRVMGKEIKFLLHFVKESKQDESGMPNNRFLAERTGGTYSTLKVQPAELEDSGVYFCASSLSRGRQFFGPGTRLTVL.

The V gene is TRBV15, the J gene TRBJ2-7; the D gene is possibly TRBD2 (6 bases). V was cut by 3 bases and J by 8 bases, with 20 bases left in between. The CDR3 length is 15 residues. The germline V gene has CDR1 LNHNV and CDR2 YYDKDF (reference sequence). The CDR3, as DNA: TGTGCCACCAGCAGGGCCGGCGGGGTAGGGTATCAGCAGTACTTC. Its protein product is CATSRAGGVGYQQYF.

This chain joins TRBV7-6 and TRBJ1-4; 8 bases agree with TRBD1. The ends lost 5 bases at V and 7 bases at J; junction bases unmatched: 9. CDR3 size: 15 residues. From germline, CDR1 is SGHVS and CDR2 FNYEAQ. CDR3 in DNA: TGTGCCAGCAGCCAGGACAGGGCCGGACGTGAAAAACTGTTTTTT. Translation gives CASSQDRAGREKLFF.

This chain joins TRBV19 and TRBJ2-6; D gene ambiguous. This CDR3 comprises 16 residues. V was clipped by 7 bases and J by 0 bases, with 13 bases between them. The germline V gene has CDR1 LNHDA and CDR2 SQIVND (reference sequence). In DNA, the CDR3 is TGTGCCAGTACCCCCAGGCCGGTCTCTGGGGCCAACGTCCTGACTTTC. Its protein is CASTPRPVSGANVLTF.

The chain uses TRBV19 and TRBJ2-4; 11 bases match TRBD1. The CDR3 runs 16 residues. CDR1 and CDR2 from the germline V gene are LNHDA and SQIVND (reference sequence). V gave up 6 bases and J gave up 1 base; unmatched junction bases: 5. The CDR3 protein is CASSKGQGAAKNIQYF. DNA for the CDR3: TGTGCCAGTAGCAAAGGACAGGGGGCGGCCAAAAACATTCAGTACTTC. The variable domain in full, with the rest retrieved from reference TRBV19 and TRBJ2-4, is DGGITQSPKYLFRKEGQNVTLSCEQNLNHDAMYWYRQDPGQGLRLIYYSQIVNDFQKGDIAEGYSVSREKKESFPLTVTSAQKNPTAFYLCASSKGQGAAKNIQYFGAGTRLSVL.

V and J are TRBV11-3 and TRBJ2-7; 7 bases are a match to TRBD1. The CDR3 has 14 amino acids. The germline gives CDR1 SGHNT, CDR2 YENEEA. V lost 2 bases to trimming and J lost 2 bases; unmatched junction nucleotides: 3. The DNA of the CDR3 is TGTGCCAGCAGCTTACCAGGGGGTGCCTACGAGCAGTACTTC. Translating gives CASSLPGGAYEQYF. The full variable domain, completed using reference TRBV11-3 and TRBJ2-7, is EAGVVQSPRYKIIEKKQPVAFWCNPISGHNTLYWYLQNLGQGPELLIRYENEEAVDDSQLPKDRFSAERLKGVDSTLKIQPAELGDSAVYLCASSLPGGAYEQYFGPGTRLTVT.

The gene calls are TRBV2 and TRBJ1-5; 9 bases map to TRBD1. This CDR3 is built from 16 residues. The trim removed 7 bases at V and 5 bases at J, leaving 12 bases unmatched. Germline-derived CDR1 and CDR2 are SNHLY and FYNNEI. The CDR3 sequence: CASTPHGTGTDQPQHF. CDR3 DNA: TGTGCCAGCACCCCCCATGGGACAGGGACCGATCAGCCCCAGCATTTT.

V and J are TRBV5-1 and TRBJ2-2; a weak D match, TRBD2 (6 bases). Germline CDR1 is SGHRS and CDR2 is YFSETQ. The CDR3 loop spans 16 amino acids. V was clipped by 3 bases and J by 1 base, with 13 bases between them. The CDR3 sequence: CASSYLAQENTGELFF. DNA of the CDR3: TGCGCCAGCAGCTATCTAGCGCAAGAGAACACCGGGGAGCTGTTTTTT. Combining the CDR3 with reference TRBV5-1 and TRBJ2-2 gives the whole variable domain KAGVTQTPRYLIKTRGQQVTLSCSPISGHRSVSWYQQTPGQGLQFLFEYFSETQRNKGNFPGRFSGRQFSNSRSEMNVSTLELGDSALYLCASSYLAQENTGELFFGEGSRLTVL.

The sample holds a few counts of this clone. The V gene is TRBV19, the J gene TRBJ1-2; D is possibly TRBD1 (6 bases). V lost 5 bases and J 3 bases, leaving 10 bases between the germline ends. The length of the CDR3 is 13 residues. Germline V gene lookup returns CDR1 LNHDA and CDR2 SQIVND (reference sequence). In DNA form, the CDR3 reads TGTGCCAGTAGTCCCAGGGGTGACTATGGCTACACCTTC. As protein: CASSPRGDYGYTF.

The chain combines TRBV30 with TRBJ2-7; D is perhaps TRBD1 (6 bases). This CDR3 is 16 amino acids long. CDR1 is GTSNPN and CDR2 is SVGIG in the germline V gene (reference sequence). Trimming removed 0 bases at V and 0 bases at J, with 15 bases between. CDR3: CAWSVGLRTVSYEQYF. CDR3 DNA sequence: TGTGCCTGGAGTGTCGGCCTGAGGACAGTCTCCTACGAGCAGTACTTC.

A note on this clone: One end of the junction does not line up with germline, which may come from a read error. This rearrangement joins TRBV11-3 to TRBJ2-1; 10 bases align to TRBD2. This CDR3 comprises 14 residues. CDR1 is SGHNT, CDR2 YENEEA, per germline. CDR3 bases: TGTGCCAGCAGCTTAGAGGGGGCTAGCGGGAGTTGGCTCTTC. Translating gives CASSLEGASGSWLF.

V usage is TRBV5-8 and J usage is TRBJ2-3, with D uncertain. Looked up from germline, CDR1 is SGHTS and CDR2 is YDEGEE. Trimming cost V 4 bases and J 3 bases, with 3 bases left between them. This CDR3 is 11 amino acids long. CDR3 amino acids: CASSLTDTQYF. CDR3 sequence (DNA): TGTGCCAGCAGCCTAACAGATACGCAGTATTTT. The complete variable domain, with remaining parts taken from reference TRBV5-8 and TRBJ2-3, reads EAGVTQSPTHLIKTRGQQATLRCSPISGHTSVYWYQQALGLGLQFLLWYDEGEERNRGNFPPRFSGRQFPNYSSELNVNALELEDSALYLCASSLTDTQYFGPGTRLTVL.

This sequence joins TRBV11-3 and TRBJ2-7; 8 bases map to TRBD2. This CDR3 comprises 11 residues. Germline values: CDR1 SGHNT, CDR2 YENEEA. The CDR3 nucleotides read TGTGCCAGCAGCTTACGTTTCGGGAGGGTCGTC. It translates to CASSLRFGRVV.

The rearrangement joins TRBV7-2 to TRBJ1-2; no clear D gene. Germline CDR1 reads SGHTA; CDR2 reads FQGNSA. V was trimmed by 4 bases and J by 6 bases, leaving 12 bases between them. This CDR3 region has 13 residues. The CDR3 region has the DNA TGTGCCAGCAGCTCATACCTGGAGGATGGCTACACCTTC. Amino acids: CASSSYLEDGYTF.

The genes are TRBV2 and TRBJ2-7; no reliable D call. This CDR3 has 15 residues. Germline loops: CDR1 SNHLY, CDR2 FYNNEI. Trimming took off 0 bases at V and 3 bases at J, with 12 bases between the two ends. The CDR3 nucleotides are TGTGCCAGCAGTGAAGCTTTGGCAGCAAACTACGAGCAGTACTTC. Translating gives CASSEALAANYEQYF.

V and J are TRBV5-5 and TRBJ1-1; D unclear. Looked up from germline, CDR1 is SGHKS and CDR2 is YYEKEE (reference sequence). This CDR3 is 16 amino acids long. The V end was cut by 1 base, the J end by 1 base, with 14 bases between. The CDR3 sequence: CASSLIYLATNTEAFF. DNA of the CDR3: TGTGCCAGCAGCTTGATTTATTTGGCGACGAACACTGAAGCTTTCTTT.

The J gene is TRBJ2-1, the V gene TRBV11-3; TRBD2 matches 8 bases. Germline V gene data show CDR1 as SGHNT and CDR2 as YENEEA. The CDR3 runs to 15 residues. Trimming removed 2 bases from V and 5 bases from J; junction bases left unmatched: 5. DNA of the CDR3: TGTGCCAGCAGCTTAAGCGGGAGTTACGACAATGAGCAGTTCTTC. Protein product: CASSLSGSYDNEQFF.

This sequence joins TRBV30 and TRBJ1-5; D call uncertain. Germline CDR1 is GTSNPN and CDR2 is SVGIG (reference sequence). Trimming took 2 bases from V and 5 from J, leaving 10 bases between them. There are 13 residues in the CDR3. The CDR3 DNA follows: TGTGCCTGGAGTTGGGCCCTGGATCAGCCCCAGCATTTT. It translates to CAWSWALDQPQHF.

This clone was observed a few times. The rearrangement uses TRBV11-3 and TRBJ2-7; 8 nucleotides agree with TRBD1. This CDR3 has 16 amino acids. Germline-derived CDR1 and CDR2 are SGHNT and YENEEA. Unmatched junction bases numbered 14, after V lost 5 bases and J lost 5 bases. CDR3 protein: CASSLGREQGGDEQYF. The CDR3 region has the DNA TGTGCCAGCAGCCTAGGCCGGGAACAGGGGGGTGACGAGCAGTACTTC.

CDR3 amino acids: CASSQDWGEDKNIQYF. CDR3 nucleotide sequence: TGTGCCAGCAGCCAAGATTGGGGGGAAGACAAAAACATTCAGTACTTC. The genes are TRBV14 and TRBJ2-4; D perhaps matches TRBD2 (6 bases). The germline CDR1 and CDR2 sequences are SGHDN and FVKESK. The CDR3 has 16 residues. V lost 0 bases and J 3 bases, leaving 12 bases between the germline ends.

V and J are TRBV19 and TRBJ2-5; 8 positions agree with TRBD1. Trimming at V came to 5 bases and at J to 5 bases, leaving 7 bases not matched to a gene. Germline CDR1 LNHDA, CDR2 SQIVND (reference sequence). This CDR3 is built from 14 residues. CDR3 in amino acids: CASSGQGEGETQYF. Here the CDR3 DNA reads TGTGCCAGTAGTGGACAGGGAGAAGGGGAGACCCAGTACTTC.

This clone appeared once. The rearrangement uses TRBV5-4 and TRBJ2-1, with 10 bases matching TRBD2. The CDR3 is 15 residues long. The junction had 2 bases not matched to a gene; V was cut back by 3 bases and J by 2 bases. Germline V CDR1 and CDR2: SGHNT, YYREEE (reference sequence). This chain's CDR3 is CASSSGTSAYNEQFF. In DNA, the CDR3 is TGTGCCAGCAGCTCCGGGACTAGCGCCTACAATGAGCAGTTCTTC.